These T cell receptor beta chains were read from a single sample in a study of PD-1 blockade in classical Hodgkin lymphoma. Only in-frame clones appear in the TCRdb table, and some are missing; sequencing was by immunoSEQ multiplex PCR. The sample shows more than 35,000 clones, 76% of them seen only once. The sample consisted of peripheral blood mononuclear cells (PBMCs), taken at baseline. The receptor source for this set is a human donor with classical Hodgkin lymphoma. Each CDR3 is given without its conserved first and last residue. A row's size may be missing; if present it is once, few, many or a size class.

clone_size: .; v_call: TRBV15; j_call: TRBJ1-1; cdr3_aa: ATSRRVQGTEAF
clone_size: once; v_call: TRBV7-9; j_call: TRBJ2-5; cdr3_aa: ASSFQETQY
clone_size: .; v_call: TRBV6-1; j_call: TRBJ2-1; cdr3_aa: ATFSGTSYNEQF
clone_size: once; v_call: TRBV14; j_call: TRBJ2-7; cdr3_aa: ASSQVRGYEQY
clone_size: .; v_call: TRBV18; j_call: TRBJ1-5; cdr3_aa: ASSPQAGFQPQH
clone_size: .; v_call: TRBV9; j_call: TRBJ1-2; cdr3_aa: ASSVAHAYGYT
clone_size: .; v_call: TRBV7-9; j_call: TRBJ2-2; cdr3_aa: ASSLDFTNTGELF
clone_size: .; v_call: TRBV6-1; j_call: TRBJ2-3; cdr3_aa: ASSRRGLTDTQY
clone_size: few; v_call: TRBV6-1; j_call: TRBJ1-2; cdr3_aa: ASRALGMKDGHT
clone_size: .; v_call: TRBV11-3; j_call: TRBJ2-5; cdr3_aa: ASSSDQETQY
clone_size: few; v_call: TRBV13; j_call: TRBJ2-6; cdr3_aa: ASRAAGSGEGSGANVLT
clone_size: .; v_call: TRBV5-6; j_call: TRBJ1-5; cdr3_aa: AGSQESYANQPQH
clone_size: .; v_call: TRBV6-5; j_call: TRBJ2-6; cdr3_aa: ASSYWGKSGANVLT
clone_size: .; v_call: TRBV7-9; j_call: TRBJ2-7; cdr3_aa: ASSQDYGGYEQY
clone_size: few; v_call: TRBV10-3; j_call: TRBJ2-7; cdr3_aa: AISDSFNQADEQY
clone_size: .; v_call: TRBV5-1; j_call: TRBJ1-2; cdr3_aa: ASSLGRDGNYGYT
clone_size: .; v_call: TRBV2; j_call: TRBJ2-5; cdr3_aa: ASYASGMRETQY
clone_size: once; v_call: TRBV7-3; j_call: TRBJ2-1; cdr3_aa: ASSLEGTSGRFNNEQF
clone_size: .; v_call: TRBV5-4; j_call: TRBJ2-1; cdr3_aa: ASRDDRGRREQF
clone_size: .; v_call: TRBV7-3; j_call: TRBJ2-3; cdr3_aa: ASSLTGSGLSTDTQY
clone_size: .; v_call: TRBV7-9; j_call: TRBJ1-4; cdr3_aa: ASSKRETTNEKLF
clone_size: .; v_call: TRBV7-4; j_call: TRBJ1-1; cdr3_aa: ASSLGAGSLNTEAF
clone_size: .; v_call: TRBV19; j_call: TRBJ2-7; cdr3_aa: ASSIGDTTYEQY
clone_size: .; v_call: TRBV19; j_call: TRBJ2-2; cdr3_aa: ASRGVGENTGELF
clone_size: .; v_call: TRBV9; j_call: TRBJ1-3; cdr3_aa: ASSDTTSSGNTIY